A single sample gave rise to the 10 T cell receptor beta chains below, sequenced in a study of T cell repertoires in cytomegalovirus infection. TCRdb used MiXCR to reprocess the reads, holding one entry per CDR3 protein. The repertoire includes about 830,000 distinct CDR3 sequences, about 33% of them detected once, and around 12% sits in the top ten. Antigens of these TCRs are unknown. Sequencing was performed on cultured CD8+ T cells from PBMCs, taken from culture after CMV antigen stimulation. These receptors were collected from a human donor in good health (CMV status not recorded). Some clones in this sample may be carry-over from other donors' samples.

Turning to this clonotype: The junction does not match germline at one end; this may be a read error. The chain combines TRBV12-5 with TRBJ1-3; D uncertain. This CDR3 spans 12 amino acids. Germline V gene data show CDR1 as LGHNT and CDR2 as FRNRAP. CDR3 in DNA: TGTGCTAGTGGTTTGGCCCCCCTTCGGGCGGATTTT. Amino acid sequence: CASGLAPLRADF.

This sequence joins TRBV19 and TRBJ1-1; possibly TRBD1 for D (5 bases). There are 13 residues in the CDR3. In germline, CDR1 is LNHDA, CDR2 SQIVND (reference sequence). V was clipped by 10 bases and J by 0 bases, with 12 bases between them. The CDR3 bases are TGTGCCACCGACCGGGGGATGAACACTGAAGCTTTCTTT. It encodes CATDRGMNTEAFF.

V usage is TRBV7-2 and J usage is TRBJ2-7; TRBD1 agrees at 11 bases. Germline assignment: CDR1 SGHTA and CDR2 FQGNSA. CDR3 size: 17 residues. V lost 4 bases and J lost 4; bases outside the gene matches: 12. The CDR3 is CASSSQIRTGGRYEQYF. The CDR3, as DNA: TGTGCCAGCAGCTCTCAGATCCGGACAGGGGGCAGGTACGAGCAGTACTTC.

This chain links TRBV4-3 with TRBJ2-3; 14 positions agree with TRBD2. Germline CDR1 and CDR2: LGHNA and YSLEER. This CDR3 comprises 19 residues. J was trimmed by 0 bases and V by 5 bases; bases with no gene match: 10. Written as DNA, the CDR3 is TGCGCCAGCAGCTCGGGACTAGCGGGGGCGCATGGTAGCACAGATACGCAGTATTTT. Translating gives CASSSGLAGAHGSTDTQYF.

The chain is built from TRBV9 and TRBJ1-2; a weak D match, TRBD1 (6 bases). Germline CDR1 reads SGDLS; CDR2 reads YYNGEE. This CDR3 contains 14 residues. Trimming took off 3 bases at V and 3 bases at J, with 12 bases between the two ends. The CDR3 sequence: CASSALGGYYGYTF. DNA for the CDR3: TGTGCCAGCAGCGCGCTAGGGGGTTACTATGGCTACACCTTC.

This chain connects TRBV15 to TRBJ2-1; 9 positions match TRBD1. The trim removed 2 bases at V and 4 bases at J, leaving 3 bases unmatched. CDR1 and CDR2 (germline): LNHNV, YYDKDF (reference sequence). The CDR3 spans 15 residues. CDR3 nucleotides: TGTGCCACCAGCAGAACCGGGACAGGGTACAATGAGCAGTTCTTC. Translation: CATSRTGTGYNEQFF.

The sample holds a few counts of this clonotype. J is TRBJ1-2 and V is TRBV9; 10 bases match TRBD1. V shed 3 bases, J shed 8 bases, and the junction held 16 bases outside the gene matches. Germline V gene sequence: CDR1 SGDLS, CDR2 YYNGEE. The CDR3 spans 17 residues. CDR3 amino acids: CASSGRGQGSPGWGYTF. The CDR3, as DNA: TGTGCCAGCAGCGGGAGGGGACAGGGGTCGCCGGGATGGGGCTACACCTTC.

This clonotype was recorded a few times. The chain recombines TRBV7-9 with TRBJ1-2, with D hard to call. Deletions cut 2 bases from V and 4 bases from J, with 14 bases between. From germline, CDR1 is SEHNR and CDR2 FQNEAQ (reference sequence). The CDR3 length is 15 residues. DNA for the CDR3: TGTGCCAGCAGCTTAATTATAACGGACCCCTATGGCTACACCTTC. It codes for CASSLIITDPYGYTF.

The chain has TRBV4-1 and TRBJ2-2; D possibly matches TRBD1 or TRBD2 (5 bases each). Trimming left V 8 bases short and J 5 bases short, with 18 bases between. This CDR3 is built from 15 residues. CDR1 MGHRA and CDR2 YSYEKL come from the germline V gene. As DNA, the CDR3 is TGCGCCAGCTCGCCAATGGGGCCGGGGACCGGGGAGCTGTTTTTT. This codes for CASSPMGPGTGELFF.

This clonotype was counted a few times. CDR3 region: CASSLYQGANEQFF. The DNA of the CDR3 is TGTGCCAGCAGTTTGTACCAGGGGGCGAATGAGCAGTTCTTC. The chain couples TRBV28 to TRBJ2-1; 8 bases map to TRBD1. Looked up from germline, CDR1 is MDHEN and CDR2 is SYDVKM. The CDR3 extends over 14 amino acids. V lost 3 bases and J lost 7; bases outside the gene matches: 5.